This is a list of T cell receptor beta chains from one sample in a study of beta chain features in type 1 diabetes. Some clones are missing from TCRdb's copy, which holds only in-frame ones; the method was immunoSEQ multiplex PCR. This table holds 200,000 to 300,000 clones, 14% found once. The sequencing input was naive CD4+ T cells from blood. These receptors originate from a man aged 30-40 years with type 1 diabetes. CDR3s include the opening cysteine and the closing phenylalanine or tryptophan. The D gene is left open where the match is weak. Size tells how often a clone was seen (once, few, many) or the class of an expanded clone, and some rows leave it out.

NA,TRBJ1-1,TRBV6-1,NA,CASSEAGGYEAFF,TGTGCCAGCAGTGAAGCAGGGGGATATGAAGCTTTCTTT
NA,TRBJ2-3,TRBV6-4,few,CASRGRPTDTQYF,TGTGCCAGCAGGGGCCGACCCACAGATACGCAGTATTTT
TRBD1,TRBJ2-5,TRBV29-1,few,CSGRTGGETQYF,TGCAGCGGGAGGACAGGGGGGGAGACCCAGTACTTC
NA,TRBJ1-5,TRBV5-6,NA,CASSLGANQPQHF,TGTGCCAGCAGCTTGGGGGCGAATCAGCCCCAGCATTTT
TRBD2,TRBJ2-7,TRBV7-9,few,CASSRTSLGEQYF,TGTGCCAGCAGTCGGACTAGCTTGGGCGAGCAGTACTTC
NA,TRBJ1-5,TRBV9,NA,CASSPRGWSNQPQHF,TGTGCCAGCAGCCCTCGGGGGTGGAGCAATCAGCCCCAGCATTTT
TRBD2,TRBJ2-5,TRBV5-1,few,CASSQGTSEGTQYF,TGCGCCAGCAGCCAAGGGACTAGCGAAGGGACCCAGTACTTC
TRBD1,TRBJ2-5,TRBV5-4,few,CASSLVQGAQETQYF,TGTGCCAGCAGCTTGGTACAGGGGGCTCAAGAGACCCAGTACTTC
NA,TRBJ2-7,TRBV29-1,few,CSVARQESYEQYF,TGCAGCGTTGCACGACAGGAGTCCTACGAGCAGTACTTC
NA,TRBJ2-1,TRBV7-2,few,CASSYTRYEQFF,TGTGCCAGCAGCTACACTAGATATGAGCAGTTCTTC
TRBD2,TRBJ2-5,TRBV11-3,NA,CASSPGGGETQYF,TGTGCCAGCAGCCCGGGGGGAGGAGAGACCCAGTACTTC
NA,TRBJ2-3,TRBV30,few,CAWSVSGGNTQYF,TGTGCCTGGAGTGTGAGTGGCGGAAATACGCAGTATTTT
NA,TRBJ1-4,TRBV7-9,few,CASSPGSGEKLFF,TGTGCCAGCAGCCCGGGATCTGGCGAAAAACTGTTTTTT
TRBD2,TRBJ2-3,TRBV12-5,few,CASGLGTSGADTQYF,TGTGCTAGTGGTTTGGGGACTAGCGGGGCCGATACGCAGTATTTT
TRBD1,TRBJ1-4,TRBV19,NA,CASRQDRGENEKLFF,TGTGCCAGTAGACAAGACAGGGGGGAAAATGAAAAACTGTTTTTT
NA,TRBJ2-4,TRBV7-2,few,CASSLGSSETTKNIQYF,TGTGCCAGCAGCTTAGGGTCTAGCGAAACGACCAAAAACATTCAGTACTTC
NA,TRBJ1-1,TRBV7-2,NA,CASSPSGGLNTEAFF,TGTGCCAGCAGCCCATCGGGGGGGCTCAACACTGAAGCTTTCTTT
TRBD1,TRBJ2-5,TRBV5-4,NA,CASTSRTGEETQYF,TGTGCCAGCACCTCTCGGACAGGGGAAGAGACCCAGTACTTC
TRBD1,TRBJ2-2,TRBV5-1,few,CASSIQGQGSLPGELFF,TGCGCCAGCAGCATCCAGGGACAGGGGAGTTTGCCCGGGGAGCTGTTTTTT
NA,TRBJ2-5,TRBV5-4,few,CASSPRQGFQETQYF,TGTGCCAGCAGCCCCCGACAAGGATTCCAAGAGACCCAGTACTTC
NA,TRBJ1-1,TRBV5-4,NA,CASSPRGGKGTEAFF,TGTGCCAGCAGCCCGAGGGGGGGCAAGGGCACTGAAGCTTTCTTT
TRBD1,TRBJ2-2,TRBV11-2,NA,CASSLVPGTGGAITGELFF,TGTGCCAGCAGCTTAGTCCCCGGGACAGGGGGCGCGATCACCGGGGAGCTGTTTTTT
NA,TRBJ2-5,TRBV30,NA,CAWNRERETQYF,TGTGCCTGGAACAGGGAGAGGGAGACCCAGTACTTC
NA,TRBJ1-3,TRBV25-1,few,CASSVTSGNTIYF,TGTGCCAGCAGTGTGACTTCTGGAAACACCATATATTTT
TRBD2,TRBJ2-5,TRBV4-2,few,CASSQAVLAGLQETQYF,TGTGCCAGCAGCCAAGCGGTACTAGCGGGATTACAAGAGACCCAGTACTTC
NA,TRBJ2-1,TRBV7-2,NA,CASSLVAGGHNEQFF,TGTGCCAGCAGCTTAGTTGCAGGGGGGCACAATGAGCAGTTCTTC
NA,TRBJ1-2,TRBV4-1,NA,CASSQGDTRYGYTF,TGCGCCAGCAGCCAAGGGGACACTAGGTATGGCTACACCTTC
TRBD1,TRBJ2-7,TRBV30,few,CAWRDRAKIAHEQYF,TGTGCCTGGAGAGACAGGGCTAAAATAGCGCACGAGCAGTACTTC
NA,TRBJ1-1,TRBV30,NA,CAWSPTDTEAFF,TGTGCCTGGAGCCCGACTGACACTGAAGCTTTCTTT
NA,TRBJ2-7,TRBV19,few,CASSIDPSSYEQYF,TGTGCCAGTAGTATAGACCCGAGTTCATACGAGCAGTACTTC
TRBD1,TRBJ1-2,TRBV7-9,few,CASSPRGGTGPIYGYTF,TGTGCCAGCAGCCCAAGGGGTGGGACAGGGCCAATCTATGGCTACACCTTC
NA,TRBJ2-7,TRBV13,few,CASSGQRPMYEQYF,TGTGCCAGCAGCGGACAGCGACCTATGTACGAGCAGTACTTC